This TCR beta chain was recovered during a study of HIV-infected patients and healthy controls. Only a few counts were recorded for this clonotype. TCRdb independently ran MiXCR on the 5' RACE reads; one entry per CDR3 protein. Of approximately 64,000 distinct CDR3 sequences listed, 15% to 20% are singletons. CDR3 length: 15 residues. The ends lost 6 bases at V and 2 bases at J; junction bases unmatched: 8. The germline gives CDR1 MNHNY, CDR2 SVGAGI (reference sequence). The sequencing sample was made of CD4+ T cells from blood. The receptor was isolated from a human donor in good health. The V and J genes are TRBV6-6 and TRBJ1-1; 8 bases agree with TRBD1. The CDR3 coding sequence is TGTGCCAGCAGGAACAGGGGGGCTGGTAACACTGAAGCTTTCTTT. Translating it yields CASRNRGAGNTEAFF.